This T cell receptor (beta chain) stems from a study of Graves' ophthalmopathy and Graves' hyperthyroidism. Patients were left out if they had other autoimmune diseases, uncontrolled infections, pregnancy or lactation. This clonotype was seen more than once but under ten times. CDR1 SGHAT and CDR2 FQNNGV come from the germline V gene. With 5 bases clipped from V and 0 bases from J, the junction kept 5 bases outside the gene matches. This CDR3 has 16 amino acids. CDR3 regions of TCR beta were amplified from RNA transcripts. An initial RT-PCR round employing HTBI primers preceded a second-round multiplex PCR. In TCRdb, the multiplex PCR reads were re-called with MiXCR into one record per CDR3 protein. The table lists fewer than 600,000 distinct CDR3 sequences, around 14% of them singletons, with roughly 10% in the top ten.

Material: blood. The V call is TRBV11-2, the J call TRBJ2-2, with 8 nucleotides matching TRBD2. This TCR derives from a woman aged 30 to 39 with Graves' ophthalmopathy. The CDR3 DNA follows: TGTGCCAGCAGCGCACAGGGACTAGCGAACACCGGGGAGCTGTTTTTT. Its protein product is CASSAQGLANTGELFF.